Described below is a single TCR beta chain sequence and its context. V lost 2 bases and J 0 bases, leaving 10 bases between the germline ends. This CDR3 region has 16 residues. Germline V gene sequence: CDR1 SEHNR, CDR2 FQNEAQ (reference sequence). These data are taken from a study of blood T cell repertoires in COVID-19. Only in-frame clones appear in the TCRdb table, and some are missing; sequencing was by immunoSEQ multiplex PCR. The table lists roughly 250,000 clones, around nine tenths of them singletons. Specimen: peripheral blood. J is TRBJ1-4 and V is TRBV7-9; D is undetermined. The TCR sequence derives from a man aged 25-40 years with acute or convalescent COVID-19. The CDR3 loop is CASSLLQTTTNEKLFF. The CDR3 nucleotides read TGTGCCAGCAGCTTATTACAGACCACAACTAATGAAAAACTGTTTTTT. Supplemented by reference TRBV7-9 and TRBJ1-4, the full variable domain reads DTGVSQNPRHKITKRGQNVTFRCDPISEHNRLYWYRQTLGQGPEFLTYFQNEAQLEKSRLLSDRFSAERPKGSFSTLEIQRTEQGDSAMYLCASSLLQTTTNEKLFFGSGTQLSVL.